A single sample gave rise to the 7 T cell receptor beta chains below, sequenced in a study of PD-1 blockade in classical Hodgkin lymphoma. Relapse after autologous stem cell transplantation occurred in every patient, and brentuximab vedotin exposure varied. Measured with immunoSEQ multiplex PCR; TCRdb has only the in-frame clones, and not every one. Here the sample spans around 91,000 clones, around 86% being singletons. The source was peripheral blood mononuclear cells (PBMCs), collected at baseline. The source is a human donor with classical Hodgkin lymphoma.

The chain recombines TRBV29-1 with TRBJ2-3; unclear D gene. The germline V and J ends were trimmed by 4 bases and 3 bases, with 8 bases remaining between them. The CDR3 is 12 residues long. Germline CDR1 and CDR2: SQVTM and ANQGSEA. CDR3 nucleotides: TGCAGCGTTGTTATCGGGACAGATACGCAGTATTTT. This gives the protein CSVVIGTDTQYF.

This chain uses TRBV5-1 with TRBJ1-2; 11 bases map to TRBD1. Looked up from germline, CDR1 is SGHRS and CDR2 is YFSETQ. CDR3 length: 17 residues. V was clipped by 6 bases and J by 0 bases; unmatched bases: 10. CDR3 in DNA: TGCGCCAGCAACGCATCCGGACAGGGGGCTCCTAACTATGGCTACACCTTC. Its protein product is CASNASGQGAPNYGYTF.

This clone was seen just once. The chain uses TRBV27 and TRBJ2-1; TRBD2 aligns across 14 bases. This CDR3 has 13 residues. The ends lost 8 bases at V and 6 bases at J; junction bases unmatched: 0. Germline CDR1 MNHEY, CDR2 SMNVEV (reference sequence). CDR3 bases: TGTGCCAGCGGGACTAGCGGGAGCAATGAGCAGTTCTTC. Translating it yields CASGTSGSNEQFF.

The V gene is TRBV7-2, the J gene TRBJ2-7; possible D gene TRBD2, 7 bases. Germline V gives CDR1 SGHTA, CDR2 FQGNSA. V was shortened by 5 bases and J by 2 bases, with 13 bases between the two germline ends. This CDR3 comprises 14 residues. The CDR3 reads CASSRRGGAYEQYF. CDR3 bases: TGTGCCAGCAGCCGAAGGGGGGGCGCCTACGAGCAGTACTTC.

The chain joins TRBV28 to TRBJ1-2; D is perhaps TRBD1 (5 bases). Germline CDR1 reads MDHEN; CDR2 reads SYDVKM. The CDR3 loop spans 16 amino acids. Trimming pared 5 bases from V and 4 bases from J, leaving 20 bases between. In DNA form, the CDR3 reads TGTGCCAGCAGTAGAGAGTGGGGCAGGCGGGTCTATGGCTACACCTTC. Translating gives CASSREWGRRVYGYTF.

CDR3 loop: CASRAGRSSYNEQFF. DNA of the CDR3: TGTGCCAGCAGAGCGGGACGGAGCTCCTACAATGAGCAGTTCTTC. The gene calls are TRBV27 and TRBJ2-1; TRBD2 matches 7 bases. From germline, CDR1 is MNHEY and CDR2 SMNVEV (reference sequence). The CDR3 covers 15 residues. J lost 0 bases, V lost 6 bases, and 5 bases had no gene match.

The chain couples TRBV30 to TRBJ1-3, with D tentatively TRBD1 (5 bases). CDR1 is GTSNPN, CDR2 SVGIG, per germline (reference sequence). Trimming removed 5 bases at V and 1 base at J, with 9 bases between. CDR3 length: 13 amino acids. This CDR3 reads CAWGAGSGNTIYF. In DNA, the CDR3 is TGTGCCTGGGGTGCAGGGTCTGGAAACACCATATATTTT.